The rows below give T cell receptor beta chains drawn from one sample of a study of blood T cell repertoires in COVID-19. The repertoire was sequenced with immunoSEQ multiplex PCR; TCRdb's copy has only in-frame clones and lacks some. The sample shows a few hundred thousand clones, roughly 90% of them seen only once. Material for sequencing was peripheral blood. These TCRs come from a man younger than 30 who had recovered from COVID-19. The CDR3 runs from the conserved cysteine through the conserved F or W. A D gene is named only where the DNA matches it firmly. Not all rows give a size; the values are once, few, many and, for expanded clones, a class.

j_gene	abundance	v_gene	d_gene	CDR3nt	CDR3aa
TRBJ1-2	-	TRBV7-8	TRBD1	TGTGCCAGCAGCTTAGAGGGGGCGTCCTATGGCTACACCTTC	CASSLEGASYGYTF
TRBJ2-3	-	TRBV15	TRBD1	TGTGCCACCAGCAGGTGGACAGGGGGCACGGATACGCAGTATTTT	CATSRWTGGTDTQYF
TRBJ1-4	-	TRBV4-1	-	TGCGCCAGCAGCCCGTCCGCCCAGGGAGGGACTAATGAAAAACTGTTTTTT	CASSPSAQGGTNEKLFF
TRBJ1-3	-	TRBV7-9	-	TGTGCCAGCAGCTTAGTGGCGGACTCTGGAAACACCATATATTTT	CASSLVADSGNTIYF
TRBJ1-4	-	TRBV4-3	-	TGCGCCAGCAGCCAAGACGGACCGGGAACAACTAATGAAAAACTGTTTTTT	CASSQDGPGTTNEKLFF
TRBJ2-7	once	TRBV7-6	TRBD2	TGTGCCAGCAGCTTAGCGACTAGCGGGAGCTCCGACGAGCAGTACTTC	CASSLATSGSSDEQYF
TRBJ1-6	-	TRBV12-1	-	TGTGCCAGCAGCTCGCCTGGACAGGGAAGGGGACCAATTACACCCCTCCACTTT	CASSSPGQGRGPITPLHF
TRBJ1-6	-	TRBV28	-	TGTGCCAGCAGATCCGTACAGGGAATAAATTCACCCCTCCACTTT	CASRSVQGINSPLHF
TRBJ2-7	once	TRBV9	-	TGTGCCAGCAGCGTAGGGACAGCCGACGAGCAGTACTTC	CASSVGTADEQYF
TRBJ1-1	-	TRBV6-5	-	TGTGCCAGTCGGGGGTTGAACACTGAAGCTTTCTTT	CASRGLNTEAFF
TRBJ1-1	-	TRBV6-1	-	TGTGCCAGCAGTGAAGCTCTCAGGGTCACTGAAGCTTTCTTT	CASSEALRVTEAFF
TRBJ2-5	-	TRBV10-3	TRBD1	TGTGCCATCAATCAGGGGGCGGAGGAGACCCAGTACTTC	CAINQGAEETQYF
TRBJ1-2	-	TRBV27	-	TGTGCCAGCAGTGTAGACAGATTCTATGGCTACACCTTC	CASSVDRFYGYTF
TRBJ2-7	-	TRBV7-6	TRBD1	TGTGCCAGCAGCTTATTGACAGGGGACCTCTACGAGCAGTACTTC	CASSLLTGDLYEQYF
TRBJ1-2	once	TRBV3-1/TRBV3-2	-	TGTGCCAGCAGTCCAGGGGAAGTTGGCTACACCTTC	CASSPGEVGYTF
TRBJ1-6	-	TRBV6-6	-	TGTGCCAGCAGTTACGGGGGGATTTCACCCCTCCACTTT	CASSYGGISPLHF
TRBJ2-1	-	TRBV5-1	TRBD2	TGCGCCAGCAGCTTAACTAGCGGGAGGGTCAATTTATACAATGAGCAGTTCTTC	CASSLTSGRVNLYNEQFF
TRBJ1-2	-	TRBV3-1/TRBV3-2	-	TGTGCCAGCAGCCAAGTCCTTAACTATGGCTACACCTTC	CASSQVLNYGYTF
TRBJ1-1	-	TRBV9	TRBD1	TGTGCCAGCTCTATCGGGCGAGGGGGCCTGAACACTGAAGCTTTCTTT	CASSIGRGGLNTEAFF
TRBJ2-7	-	TRBV11-2	-	TGTGCCAGCAGCTTAGACCCATCCTACGAGCAGTACTTC	CASSLDPSYEQYF
TRBJ2-3	once	TRBV4-2	TRBD2	TGTGCCAGCAGCCAAGCGGGACTAGCCTCACCCACAGATACGCAGTATTTT	CASSQAGLASPTDTQYF
TRBJ2-3	-	TRBV3-1/TRBV3-2	TRBD2	TGTGCCAGCAGTGGGCGGGGGGGTGCAGATACGCAGTATTTT	CASSGRGGADTQYF
TRBJ1-1	-	TRBV25-1	-	TGTGCCAGCAGTGAAAGGGTCGGACAGCAAGAAGCTTTCTTT	CASSERVGQQEAFF
TRBJ2-3	-	TRBV27	-	TGTGCCAGCAGGCGGGACGGTTCTTCAGATACGCAGTATTTT	CASRRDGSSDTQYF
TRBJ2-7	-	TRBV6-5	TRBD2	TGTGCCAGCAGTTACTCTGGGGAGGGCCCAGGGGAGCAGTACTTC	CASSYSGEGPGEQYF
TRBJ2-2	-	TRBV27	-	TGTGCCAGCAGTTTCGACCGGAGCGGGGAGCTGTTTTTT	CASSFDRSGELFF
TRBJ1-1	-	TRBV21-1	-	TGTGCCAGCAGCAAAGCGCAGCGGTGGAGGGCAACATCATCATTCGGAGCTTTCTTT	CASSKAQRWRATSSFGAFF
TRBJ2-3	-	TRBV9	TRBD1	TGTGCCAGCAGCGTACAGGGGGCGCGTCAAGATACGCAGTATTTT	CASSVQGARQDTQYF
TRBJ2-2	-	TRBV7-6	-	TGTGCCAGCAGCTTAGCCTTCGGGGAGCTGTTTTTT	CASSLAFGELFF
TRBJ1-6	few	TRBV18	-	TGTGCCAGCTCACTTACAACGCGGGATTCACCCCTCCACTTT	CASSLTTRDSPLHF
TRBJ1-1	-	TRBV18	TRBD1	TGTGCCAGCCAAGCGGGACAGGGGGCACGGACTGAAGCTTTCTTT	CASQAGQGARTEAFF
TRBJ2-1	once	TRBV7-3	-	TGTGCCAGCAGCTTCAGTGGGGCCGACAATGAGCAGTTCTTC	CASSFSGADNEQFF
TRBJ2-7	-	TRBV9	-	TGTGCCAGCAGCGTAGACACCGGCACATGGAGCGAGCAGTACTTC	CASSVDTGTWSEQYF
TRBJ1-2	-	TRBV18	-	TGTGCCAGCTCACCCGGGACAAGTATGGGCTACACCTTC	CASSPGTSMGYTF
TRBJ1-4	-	TRBV2	-	TGTGCCAGCAGTCACACCAGGGAGGGTGAAAAACTGTTTTTT	CASSHTREGEKLFF
TRBJ2-3	-	TRBV18	TRBD2	TGTGCCAGCTCACCACCAACTAGCGGGAGGGCCGCAGATACGCAGTATTTT	CASSPPTSGRAADTQYF
TRBJ1-6	-	TRBV25-1	-	TGTGCCAGCAGTGAACAGTCGAATTCACCCCTCCACTTT	CASSEQSNSPLHF
TRBJ2-7	few	TRBV19	-	TGTGCCAGTAGTATGGGGCAGGGGAACGAGCAGTACTTC	CASSMGQGNEQYF
TRBJ2-1	-	TRBV11-2	-	TGTGCCAGCAGCTTAGGGGCGGGAGAGCAGTTCTTC	CASSLGAGEQFF
TRBJ1-5	-	TRBV6-5	-	TGTGCCAGCACCGAATGGGGGGATAGCAATCAGCCCCAGCATTTT	CASTEWGDSNQPQHF
TRBJ1-1	-	TRBV15	-	TGTGCCACCAGCAGTCCTCATACAACTGAAGCTTTCTTT	CATSSPHTTEAFF
TRBJ1-4	-	TRBV2	-	TGTGCCAGCAGCCCGGACACTCCAAATGAAAAACTGTTTTTT	CASSPDTPNEKLFF
TRBJ1-1	-	TRBV25-1	TRBD1	TGTGCCAGCAAGCAAGGGGGCTTTGAAGCTTTCTTT	CASKQGGFEAFF
TRBJ2-5	-	TRBV10-2	TRBD2	TGCGCCAGCAGAACCAGGACTAGCGGGAGCGGAGAGACCCAGTACTTC	CASRTRTSGSGETQYF
TRBJ2-2	-	TRBV6-5	-	TGTGCCAGCATTTTCAGGGGATCGAACACCGGGGAGCTGTTTTTT	CASIFRGSNTGELFF
TRBJ1-5	-	TRBV18	-	TGTGCCAGCTCACCACTAGGAGGGTCTCGTCAGCCCCAGCATTTT	CASSPLGGSRQPQHF
TRBJ1-2	-	TRBV6-6	TRBD1	TGTGCCAGCATTCGGACAGGGAACTATGGCTACACCTTC	CASIRTGNYGYTF
TRBJ1-6	-	TRBV7-2	TRBD1	TGTGCCAGCAGCTTAGACGGGACAGCCTCCTATAATTCACCCCTCCACTTT	CASSLDGTASYNSPLHF
TRBJ1-6	-	TRBV19	-	TGTGCCAGTAGTATAGCCCGACAGTCCAATTCACCCCTCCACTTT	CASSIARQSNSPLHF
TRBJ2-1	once	TRBV11-3	TRBD2	TGTGCCAGCAGCTTAGGACTCGATAGCGGGGGGATGTATGAGCAGTTCTTC	CASSLGLDSGGMYEQFF
TRBJ2-1	-	TRBV27	-	TGTGCCAGCAGTTTACGGAGTGCCCCTTACAATGAGCAGTTCTTC	CASSLRSAPYNEQFF
TRBJ2-5	-	TRBV30	TRBD2	TGTGCCTGGAGTTCCGGGACTAGCGGGAATCTGTGGTTCGAGACCCAGTACTTC	CAWSSGTSGNLWFETQYF
TRBJ2-5	-	TRBV4-3	-	TGCGCCAGCAGCCAAGATCGGGGCAGGGGCGGAGAAGAGACCCAGTACTTC	CASSQDRGRGGEETQYF
TRBJ2-1	-	TRBV27	TRBD1	TGTGCCAGCAGTTTGGACAGGGCCTCCTACAATGAGCAGTTCTTC	CASSLDRASYNEQFF